These 10 T cell receptor beta chains came from one sample sequenced in a study of tumor and adjacent non-tumor tissue in lung cancer. Three rounds of nested PCR, following a modified ARM-PCR protocol, produced the TCRbeta library. One entry per CDR3 protein results from TCRdb running MiXCR on the multiplex PCR reads. The sample contains tens of thousands of distinct CDR3 sequences, less than 70% of which appear only once. RNA was extracted from bulk tissue without any cell sorting. The normal lung tissue was taken more than 3 cm from the tumor edge. The source material was distant non-tumor lung tissue. The receptors shown here come from a woman aged 40 to 49 with non-small cell lung cancer.

On this clonotype itself: Possible read error: a much larger clone is one base away. The chain combines TRBV28 with TRBJ1-5; D gene unclear. This CDR3 is built from 15 residues. The V gene's germline CDR1 is MDHEN and CDR2 SYDVKM. The CDR3 DNA follows: TGTGCCAGCAAGGAGAGTTCGCCGGGAAATCGGCCCCAGCATTTT. Its protein product is CASKESSPGNRPQHF. Looking up the rest from reference TRBV28 and TRBJ1-5 gives the full variable domain: DVKVTQSSRYLVKRTGEKVFLECVQDMDHENMFWYRQDPGLGLRLIYFSYDVKMKEKGDIPEGYSVSREKKERFSLILESASTNQTSMYLCASKESSPGNRPQHFGDGTRLSIL.

The chain links TRBV5-6 to TRBJ2-3, with 8 bases that match TRBD1. The CDR3 loop spans 12 amino acids. V shed 6 bases and J 10 bases; nucleotides not matched to a gene: 7. Germline V gene data show CDR1 as SGHDT and CDR2 as YYEEEE. The CDR3 DNA follows: TGTGCCAGCACTCAGGGGGCAAATGCGCAGTATTTT. It codes for CASTQGANAQYF.

Concerning this clonotype: An end of the junction does not agree with germline; a read error may underlie this. The genes are TRBV20-1 and TRBJ2-1; D call uncertain. Germline CDR1 reads DFQATT; CDR2 reads SNEGSKA (reference sequence). The CDR3 is 16 residues long. CDR3 DNA sequence: TGCAGTGCCAGAGTTAGGAGACGGCCAACATACAATGAGCAGTTCTTC. It codes for CSARVRRRPTYNEQFF.

This rearrangement joins TRBV12-3 or TRBV12-4 to TRBJ2-2; no definite D call. V was clipped by 4 bases and J by 9 bases, with 9 bases between them. The CDR3 is 12 amino acids. CDR3 nucleotide sequence: TGTGCCAGCAGTTCCTCAGCCTGGGAGCTGTTTTTT. Its protein product is CASSSSAWELFF.

For this clonotype: A much larger clone differs from this one at a single base, so this may be a read error. J is TRBJ2-1 and V is TRBV5-1, with D perhaps TRBD2 (5 bases). V was cut by 5 bases and J by 9 bases, with 15 bases left in between. Germline V gives CDR1 SGHRS, CDR2 YFSETQ. This CDR3 has 13 amino acids. The DNA for the CDR3 is TGCGCCAGCAGATTTACACTAGATGGTGAGCAGTTCTTC. It specifies CASRFTLDGEQFF.

Concerning this clonotype itself: Because the CDR3's place on the DNA is in doubt, the DNA is left out and the CDR3 is given as listed by TCRdb. This sequence joins TRBV4-2 and TRBJ2-1; the D call of TRBD2 is as the table states it, not checked on the DNA. The CDR3 contains 17 residues when both ends are counted. Germline CDR1 and CDR2: LGHNA and YNFKEQ. Here the CDR3 reads CASSQVWAGGSYNEQLF.

As to this clonotype: One base away lies a much larger clone, so this may be a sequencing read error. J is TRBJ1-5 and V is TRBV10-3, with D unresolved. The CDR3 is made up of 13 amino acids. Germline V CDR1 and CDR2: ENHRY, SYGVKD. V lost 4 bases, J lost 5 bases, and 9 bases lay in between. The CDR3 DNA is TGTGCCATCAGTGGGGAGGATGATCAGCCCCAGCATTTT. Translating gives CAISGEDDQPQHF.

Remarks on this clonotype: A much larger clone differs by one base, so this may be a read error. The chain joins TRBV6-5 to TRBJ2-3; D may match TRBD1 or TRBD2 (5 bases each). The CDR3 covers 17 residues. CDR1 is MNHEY and CDR2 is SVGAGI in the germline V gene. The chain's CDR3 is CASSSNRDRRVADTQCF. The DNA for the CDR3 is TGTGCCAGCAGTTCGAATCGGGACCGGCGGGTTGCAGATACGCAGTGTTTT.

The J gene is TRBJ2-7, the V gene TRBV11-1, with unresolved D. The CDR3 consists of 15 residues. The germline gives CDR1 SGHAT, CDR2 FQDESV (reference sequence). The V end lost 7 bases, the J end lost 3 bases, and 19 bases lay between the germline ends. CDR3 protein: CASNFLTDGVYEQYF. DNA for the CDR3: TGTGCCAGCAACTTCCTAACAGATGGGGTCTACGAGCAGTACTTC.

A note on this clonotype: One base away lies a much larger clone, so this may be a sequencing read error. The CDR3 DNA reads as TGTGCCGGCAGCCAAGAGGCGGTGGGGATCAGCTATGGCTACACCTTC. This encodes CAGSQEAVGISYGYTF. This chain joins TRBV4-2 and TRBJ1-2; D unresolved. Germline V gives CDR1 LGHNA, CDR2 YNFKEQ. The CDR3 totals 16 residues.